The next 29 T cell receptor beta chains were all read from a single sample in a study of technical replicates of blood from several donors. Assay: immunoSEQ multiplex PCR; the TCRdb copy retains only in-frame clones and omits some. The repertoire has tens of thousands of clones, 95% to 96% of them found once; the top ten carry around 0.4%. Source material: T cells isolated from PBMCs. The receptors come from a human donor in good health.

This sequence joins TRBV4-3 and TRBJ1-4; TRBD1 agrees at 7 bases. From germline, CDR1 is LGHNA and CDR2 YSLEER. The length of the CDR3 is 15 residues. V dropped 1 base and J dropped 7; count of bases not matched to a gene: 6. In nucleotides, the CDR3 is TGCGCCAGCAGCCAAGCCCGAGGACAGGCTGAAAAACTGTTTTTT. It translates to CASSQARGQAEKLFF.

The chain joins TRBV9 to TRBJ2-1; 11 bases match TRBD2. The CDR3 is made up of 15 amino acids. V shed 0 bases and J 7 bases; nucleotides not matched to a gene: 3. Germline lookup yields CDR1 SGDLS and CDR2 YYNGEE. Here the CDR3 DNA reads TGTGCCAGCAGCGTAGAGGCTAGCGGGAGGAATGAGCAGTTCTTC. Protein: CASSVEASGRNEQFF.

The chain recombines TRBV11-3 with TRBJ2-5, with TRBD1 as a possible D gene (5 bases). V shed 1 base and J shed 5 bases, with 14 bases lying between them. Germline CDR1 reads SGHNT; CDR2 reads YENEEA. The CDR3 length is 15 residues. The CDR3 protein is CASSLGLGQGETQYF. CDR3 nucleotide sequence: TGTGCCAGCAGCTTAGGCCTAGGGCAGGGTGAGACCCAGTACTTC.

V usage is TRBV4-2 and J usage is TRBJ2-1; 7 bases fit TRBD1. Looked up from germline, CDR1 is LGHNA and CDR2 is YNFKEQ. V shed 1 base and J 0 bases; nucleotides not matched to a gene: 3. The CDR3 totals 16 residues. In DNA form, the CDR3 reads TGTGCCAGCAGCCAAGGACAGGGAATCTCCTACAATGAGCAGTTCTTC. The encoded protein is CASSQGQGISYNEQFF.

The chain carries TRBV11-2 and TRBJ1-3; D uncertain. The length of the CDR3 is 15 residues. Germline-derived CDR1 and CDR2 are SGHAT and FQNNGV. V was clipped by 3 bases and J by 0 bases, with 9 bases between them. The DNA of the CDR3 is TGTGCCAGCAGCTTTTCGGGTCTCTCTGGAAACACCATATATTTT. Its translation is CASSFSGLSGNTIYF.

J is TRBJ2-3 and V is TRBV5-1; TRBD2 agrees at 7 bases. CDR3 length: 15 residues. V was pared by 3 bases and J by 6 bases, with 10 bases of the junction left unmatched. CDR1 and CDR2 (germline): SGHRS, YFSETQ. For the CDR3, the DNA is TGCGCCAGCAGCTCTTCTCGGGGGGTATCGGATACGCAGTATTTT. Translation gives CASSSSRGVSDTQYF.

J is TRBJ2-7 and V is TRBV5-1, with TRBD1 matching over 10 bases. The germline gives CDR1 SGHRS, CDR2 YFSETQ. The J segment lost 6 bases and the V segment lost 4 bases, leaving 13 bases of the junction unmatched. The CDR3 loop spans 16 amino acids. CDR3 sequence reads: CASSGGDRGLVVEQYF. CDR3 DNA: TGCGCCAGCAGCGGGGGGGACAGGGGCTTGGTTGTCGAGCAGTACTTC.

The J gene is TRBJ2-2, the V gene TRBV29-1, with TRBD1 matching 8 bases. The CDR3 is 15 residues long. CDR1 and CDR2 from the germline V gene are SQVTM and ANQGSEA. V lost 0 bases to trimming and J lost 5 bases; unmatched junction nucleotides: 5. The CDR3 coding sequence is TGCAGCGTTGAAGATCGGAGACAGGGGACCGGGGAGCTGTTTTTT. This codes for CSVEDRRQGTGELFF.

The rearrangement links TRBV27 to TRBJ1-2; D is undetermined. The CDR3 is 11 amino acids. V was shortened by 7 bases and J by 4 bases, with 7 bases between the two germline ends. Germline CDR1 MNHEY, CDR2 SMNVEV (reference sequence). Here the CDR3 DNA reads TGTGCCAGCATGGGCGCCTATGGCTACACCTTC. The encoded protein is CASMGAYGYTF.

The chain combines TRBV27 with TRBJ2-5; TRBD2 aligns across 7 bases. CDR1 MNHEY and CDR2 SMNVEV come from the germline V gene (reference sequence). The CDR3 runs 13 residues. Unmatched junction bases numbered 2, after V lost 6 bases and J lost 1 base. CDR3 in amino acids: CASRGTTQETQYF. CDR3 sequence (DNA): TGTGCCAGCAGGGGGACTACCCAAGAGACCCAGTACTTC.

The rearrangement uses TRBV7-3 and TRBJ2-2; D is ambiguous. The V and J ends lost 4 bases and 7 bases respectively, with 13 bases between them. The CDR3 spans 14 residues. The V gene's germline CDR1 is SGHTA and CDR2 FQGTGA. This chain's CDR3 is CASSSSRVGGELFF. CDR3 DNA sequence: TGTGCCAGCAGCTCGTCCCGGGTCGGCGGGGAGCTGTTTTTT.

The CDR3 reads CASSLQGSAGGLYEQYF. The CDR3 DNA sequence: TGTGCCAGCAGCCTCCAGGGTTCCGCAGGGGGTTTGTACGAGCAGTACTTC. V is TRBV9 and J is TRBJ2-7; 7 bases are a match to TRBD1. V was clipped by 4 bases and J by 4 bases; unmatched bases: 17. Germline loops: CDR1 SGDLS, CDR2 YYNGEE. The CDR3 totals 17 residues.

The rearrangement links TRBV27 to TRBJ1-4; TRBD1 might be the D (5 bases). Trimming stripped 1 base from V and 4 bases from J, with 10 bases between. Germline-derived CDR1 and CDR2 are MNHEY and SMNVEV (reference sequence). The length of the CDR3 is 15 residues. CDR3 coding DNA: TGTGCCAGCAGTTTATTAGGAGGGGATAATGAAAAACTGTTTTTT. Its protein product is CASSLLGGDNEKLFF.

V and J are TRBV5-6 and TRBJ1-4; TRBD1 is a possible D gene (5 bases). Germline CDR1 is SGHDT and CDR2 is YYEEEE. This CDR3 is built from 14 residues. V lost 1 base to trimming and J lost 4 bases, with 8 bases between them. CDR3 bases: TGTGCCAGCAGCTTGAGACAGTTTAATGAAAAACTGTTTTTT. Translation: CASSLRQFNEKLFF. Variable domain in full (rest from reference TRBV5-6 and TRBJ1-4): DAGVTQSPTHLIKTRGQQVTLRCSPKSGHDTVSWYQQALGQGPQFIFQYYEEEERQRGNFPDRFSGHQFPNYSSELNVNALLLGDSALYLCASSLRQFNEKLFFGSGTQLSVL.

Written as DNA, the CDR3 is TGTGCCAGCACCACCGGGACAGGCACAGATACGCAGTATTTT. Translated, it gives CASTTGTGTDTQYF. J is TRBJ2-3 and V is TRBV6-6, with TRBD1 matching 7 bases. Germline values: CDR1 MNHNY, CDR2 SVGAGI (reference sequence). V was clipped by 7 bases and J by 1 base; unmatched bases: 5. The CDR3 is 14 residues long.

The chain recombines TRBV25-1 with TRBJ2-2; D is unresolved. The V gene lost 1 base and the J gene lost 0 bases, with 6 bases spanning the gap. CDR3 size: 15 residues. From germline, CDR1 is MGHDK and CDR2 SYGVNS. CDR3 residues: CASSEFVANTGELFF. The CDR3 nucleotides read TGTGCCAGCAGTGAATTCGTAGCGAACACCGGGGAGCTGTTTTTT.

The chain combines TRBV11-2 with TRBJ2-3, with D perhaps matching TRBD2 (5 bases). The germline V gene has CDR1 SGHAT and CDR2 FQNNGV. V lost 4 bases and J lost 1, with 12 bases in between. The CDR3 length is 15 residues. CDR3 coding DNA: TGTGCCAGCAGCTCCGGGAACTCCCGCACAGATACGCAGTATTTT. Its translation is CASSSGNSRTDTQYF.

The chain employs TRBV9 and TRBJ2-3; D unresolved. This CDR3 has 12 amino acids. V lost 4 bases and J lost 6, with 9 bases in between. Germline lookup yields CDR1 SGDLS and CDR2 YYNGEE. The CDR3 DNA is TGTGCCAGCAGCTCCCTCGGGGATACGCAGTATTTT. It codes for CASSSLGDTQYF.

The genes are TRBV28 and TRBJ1-1; no clear D gene. V lost 5 bases and J 0 bases, leaving 13 bases between the germline ends. The CDR3 extends over 15 amino acids. Germline V gene sequence: CDR1 MDHEN, CDR2 SYDVKM. The CDR3 nucleotides are TGTGCCAGCAGTAGAAACACAGTTATGAACACTGAAGCTTTCTTT. Protein product: CASSRNTVMNTEAFF.

The genes are TRBV10-3 and TRBJ2-7; 9 bases line up with TRBD2. This CDR3 region has 14 residues. Germline values: CDR1 ENHRY, CDR2 SYGVKD. The J segment lost 3 bases and the V segment lost 10 bases, leaving 10 bases of the junction unmatched. CDR3 loop: CATHSGRELYEQYF. The CDR3 DNA reads TGTGCCACTCATAGCGGGAGAGAGCTCTACGAGCAGTACTTC.

The CDR3 DNA reads as TGTGCCAGCAGCAAAGGTACCAGGTCTTCCTACGAGCAGTACTTC. It yields the protein CASSKGTRSSYEQYF. The chain combines TRBV21-1 with TRBJ2-7; the D segment call TRBD1 is taken from the table without a DNA check. TRBV21-1 is a pseudogene segment. The CDR3 spans 15 residues.

This sequence joins TRBV6-5 and TRBJ2-3; D is uncertain. This CDR3 is 14 amino acids long. Germline assignment: CDR1 MNHEY and CDR2 SVGAGI. V lost 7 bases and J 4 bases, leaving 15 bases between the germline ends. The CDR3 DNA reads TGTGCCAGCAAAATCGGAGCCGAGGCAGATACGCAGTATTTT. Protein product: CASKIGAEADTQYF.

This clone has only a few counts. The V call is TRBV5-6, the J call TRBJ2-1; D remains ambiguous. The germline gives CDR1 SGHDT, CDR2 YYEEEE. Trimming left V 1 base short and J 1 base short, with 6 bases between. This CDR3 comprises 14 residues. This CDR3 is CASSLYQSYNEQFF. In DNA form, the CDR3 reads TGTGCCAGCAGCTTGTACCAGTCCTACAATGAGCAGTTCTTC.

The chain links TRBV19 to TRBJ1-1; D remains ambiguous. Germline V gives CDR1 LNHDA, CDR2 SQIVND (reference sequence). V lost 3 bases to trimming and J lost 4 bases, with 9 bases between them. The CDR3 is 13 amino acids. DNA of the CDR3: TGTGCCAGTAGTATTAGCGGTCCCACTGAAGCTTTCTTT. This encodes CASSISGPTEAFF.

This chain links TRBV27 with TRBJ2-7; 8 bases line up with TRBD1. V shed 3 bases and J 3 bases; nucleotides not matched to a gene: 1. Germline loops: CDR1 MNHEY, CDR2 SMNVEV (reference sequence). The length of the CDR3 is 13 residues. The CDR3 nucleotides read TGTGCCAGCAGTTTCGGGACAGGCTACGAGCAGTACTTC. It specifies CASSFGTGYEQYF.

The chain carries TRBV4-1 and TRBJ2-7; no firm D call. Between the trimmed V and J ends, which lost 2 bases and 7 bases, there was a span of 18 bases. Germline V CDR1 and CDR2: MGHRA, YSYEKL. CDR3 length equals 15 residues. The CDR3 region is CASSQKSDSPVEQYF. CDR3 sequence (DNA): TGCGCCAGCAGCCAAAAGAGTGACTCACCGGTGGAGCAGTACTTC.

The chain uses TRBV2 and TRBJ2-7; 8 bases match TRBD2. This CDR3 region has 13 residues. Germline assignment: CDR1 SNHLY and CDR2 FYNNEI. V lost 7 bases, J lost 7 bases, and 9 bases stayed unmatched. The CDR3 protein is CASKEGLVREQYF. CDR3 coding DNA: TGTGCCAGCAAGGAGGGACTAGTCCGGGAGCAGTACTTC.

The chain is built from TRBV28 and TRBJ2-1; TRBD2 matches 10 bases. Germline-derived CDR1 and CDR2 are MDHEN and SYDVKM. This CDR3 is 14 amino acids long. J was trimmed by 2 bases and V by 5 bases; bases with no gene match: 0. The CDR3 protein is CASSLAGAYNEQFF. The CDR3 DNA is TGTGCCAGCAGTCTAGCGGGAGCCTACAATGAGCAGTTCTTC.

This clone was recorded only once. This chain connects TRBV6-5 to TRBJ1-5; possibly TRBD1 for D (6 bases). Germline V CDR1 and CDR2: MNHEY, SVGAGI. The CDR3 contains 14 residues. V dropped 8 bases and J dropped 1 base, with 12 bases sitting between them. The CDR3 sequence: CASAYRVSNQPQHF. In DNA, the CDR3 is TGTGCCAGCGCATACAGGGTCAGCAATCAGCCCCAGCATTTT.